The clone carrying this T cell receptor (beta chain) was found many times. All sequencing subjects had displayed CD8+CD57+ cell expansion on flow cytometry. Trimming stripped 5 bases from V and 0 bases from J, with 8 bases between. The CDR3 extends over 13 amino acids. Germline CDR1 is MNHEY and CDR2 is SMNVEV (reference sequence). The sample belongs to a study of CD8+CD57+ T cells in acquired aplastic anemia. About the research overall: CD4+ and CD8+ cells, once sorted, gave DNA averaging roughly 3.2 ug.

Researchers used genomic DNA as the template to profile TCR beta VDJ and CDR3. MiXCR, applied by TCRdb to the reads, yields one record per CDR3 protein. The sample has about 150,000 distinct CDR3 sequences; about 48% are singletons. The sample comprised sorted CD4+, CD8+, or CD8+CD57+ T cells (not recorded which) from PBMCs. This receptor was obtained from a human donor with aplastic anemia. This chain connects TRBV27 to TRBJ2-7; D ambiguous. CDR3 bases: TGTGCCAGCAGTCAAGGGTTCTCCTACGAGCAGTACTTC. This sequence encodes CASSQGFSYEQYF.